The 22 T cell receptor beta chains presented below share a single source sample, sequenced in a study of siplizumab effects on memory and regulatory T cells. The data were produced by immunoSEQ multiplex PCR, yet TCRdb's version contains in-frame clones alone and is incomplete. The sample lists about 100,000 clones; 91% were seen once. Sequencing input: CD4+ T cells sorted from blood. These receptors all come from a human donor in good health.

This clone was recorded once. This chain uses TRBV7-2 with TRBJ1-1; D is ambiguous. The CDR3 is 13 residues long. Germline lookup yields CDR1 SGHTA and CDR2 FQGNSA. The V gene lost 5 bases and the J gene lost 0 bases, with 7 bases spanning the gap. The CDR3 DNA follows: TGTGCCAGCAGCCCTCAAGTGAACACTGAAGCTTTCTTT. Amino acids: CASSPQVNTEAFF.

The chain links TRBV2 to TRBJ2-3; 7 bases agree with TRBD2. Germline trimming cut 5 bases from V and 5 bases from J; bases unmatched to any gene: 7. The germline CDR1 and CDR2 sequences are SNHLY and FYNNEI. The CDR3 extends over 14 amino acids. CDR3 DNA: TGTGCCAGCAGTTGGGGCGGGGGAATAGATACGCAGTATTTT. As protein: CASSWGGGIDTQYF. The complete variable domain, with remaining parts taken from reference TRBV2 and TRBJ2-3, reads EPEVTQTPSHQVTQMGQEVILRCVPISNHLYFYWYRQILGQKVEFLVSFYNNEISEKSEIFDDQFSVERPDGSNFTLKIRSTKLEDSAMYFCASSWGGGIDTQYFGPGTRLTVL.

J is TRBJ2-7 and V is TRBV6-5, with D possibly being TRBD1 (6 bases). Looked up from germline, CDR1 is MNHEY and CDR2 is SVGAGI. The CDR3 runs to 15 residues. V was cut by 2 bases and J by 2 bases, with 13 bases left in between. CDR3 loop: CASSYTRDTPYEQYF. CDR3 DNA sequence: TGTGCCAGCAGTTACACCCGGGACACTCCCTACGAGCAGTACTTC.

The chain's CDR3 is CASSQGGRSTYEQYF. The CDR3 bases are TGTGCCAGCAGCCAGGGGGGACGGAGCACCTACGAGCAGTACTTC. The genes are TRBV7-2 and TRBJ2-7; D is perhaps TRBD1 (7 bases). The ends were cut back, 5 bases at V and 2 bases at J, with 16 bases in the middle. The CDR3 loop spans 15 amino acids. Germline CDR1 is SGHTA and CDR2 is FQGNSA.

This chain uses TRBV7-2 with TRBJ2-2, with D perhaps matching TRBD1 (6 bases). The CDR3 runs 15 residues. Germline CDR1 SGHTA, CDR2 FQGNSA. The germline V and J ends were trimmed by 0 bases and 8 bases, with 13 bases remaining between them. The chain's CDR3 is CASSLAGQKRGELFF. CDR3 sequence (DNA): TGTGCCAGCAGCTTAGCCGGACAGAAGCGTGGGGAGCTGTTTTTT.

This clone was recorded once. The rearrangement links TRBV2 to TRBJ1-2; D is undetermined. V dropped 7 bases and J dropped 4 bases, with 13 bases sitting between them. The CDR3 covers 13 residues. CDR1 and CDR2 from the germline V gene are SNHLY and FYNNEI. The CDR3 DNA reads as TGTGCCAGCAATAGTGGCGGGATCTATGGCTACACCTTC. Its translation is CASNSGGIYGYTF.

The rearrangement links TRBV7-9 to TRBJ1-2; tentatively, D is TRBD1 (6 bases). The CDR3 sequence is 15 residues long. The ends were cut back, 4 bases at V and 2 bases at J, with 14 bases in the middle. Germline CDR1 reads SEHNR; CDR2 reads FQNEAQ (reference sequence). In nucleotides, the CDR3 is TGTGCCAGCAGCTCGCGGACAGAACTAAACTATGGCTACACCTTC. This translates into CASSSRTELNYGYTF.

The rearrangement links TRBV10-2 to TRBJ1-3; the match to TRBD1 covers 7 bases. CDR1 and CDR2 from the germline V gene are WSHSY and SAAADI. The CDR3 has 16 amino acids. Losses at the gene ends were 5 bases for V and 0 bases for J; bases not matched to a gene: 7. CDR3 sequence reads: CASSLTGPTSGNTIYF. The CDR3 DNA sequence: TGCGCCAGCAGTCTGACAGGGCCCACCTCTGGAAACACCATATATTTT.

The rearrangement links TRBV2 to TRBJ1-1; 7 nucleotides agree with TRBD1. V lost 7 bases to trimming and J lost 3 bases; unmatched junction nucleotides: 8. The CDR3 extends over 14 amino acids. Germline lookup yields CDR1 SNHLY and CDR2 FYNNEI. CDR3 sequence: CASKFITGDTEAFF. Here the CDR3 DNA reads TGTGCCAGCAAATTTATCACAGGGGACACTGAAGCTTTCTTT.

As regards this clone: A read error may account for a junction end that differs from germline. V and J are TRBV6-1 and TRBJ1-2; D remains ambiguous. Germline lookup yields CDR1 MNHNS and CDR2 SASEGT. The CDR3 runs to 11 residues. CDR3 in amino acids: CASSERRVSLF. CDR3 nucleotide sequence: TGTGCCAGCAGTGAAAGGAGGGTTTCTCTTTTC.

The chain couples TRBV29-1 to TRBJ1-2; D remains ambiguous. The germline gives CDR1 SQVTM, CDR2 ANQGSEA. This CDR3 is built from 12 residues. The V and J ends lost 0 bases and 8 bases respectively, with 10 bases between them. CDR3 nucleotide sequence: TGCAGCGTTGAAGACCCAGTCTACGGCTACACCTTC. This translates into CSVEDPVYGYTF.

The genes are TRBV6-5 and TRBJ2-2; TRBD2 is a possible D gene (5 bases). Per the germline V gene, CDR1 is MNHEY and CDR2 is SVGAGI. The CDR3 covers 16 residues. Trimming shortened V by 2 bases and J by 2 bases, and 12 bases separated the two germline ends. The CDR3 nucleotides read TGTGCCAGCAGTTACGACGCCGGGATCAACACCGGGGAGCTGTTTTTT. Its translation: CASSYDAGINTGELFF.

The chain has TRBV28 and TRBJ1-2; possible D gene TRBD1, 5 bases. CDR1 is MDHEN, CDR2 SYDVKM, per germline. The CDR3 totals 12 residues. Deletions cut 0 bases from V and 8 bases from J, with 7 bases between. The CDR3 here is CASSLWGVGYTF. In DNA, the CDR3 is TGTGCCAGCAGTTTATGGGGGGTCGGCTACACCTTC.

V is TRBV7-8 and J is TRBJ1-2, with no clear D. The CDR3 length is 15 residues. Trimming stripped 1 base from V and 5 bases from J, with 14 bases between. Per germline, CDR1 SGHVS and CDR2 FQNEAQ. This chain's CDR3 is CASSLGSGSGYGYTF. The CDR3 bases are TGTGCCAGCAGCTTAGGCTCCGGGAGCGGGTATGGCTACACCTTC.

CDR3 region: CASEGDYNEQFF. The CDR3 nucleotides read TGTGCCAGCGAGGGGGATTACAATGAGCAGTTCTTC. The rearrangement links TRBV2 to TRBJ2-1, with a weak D call TRBD1 (6 bases). The CDR3 contains 12 residues. Germline-derived CDR1 and CDR2 are SNHLY and FYNNEI. Trimming took 8 bases from V and 4 from J, leaving 9 bases between them.

The genes are TRBV6-5 and TRBJ2-5, with 7 bases aligning to TRBD2. The J call may be mistaken, given a closer DNA end match to TRBJ2-7. CDR3 length: 15 residues. CDR1 is MNHEY and CDR2 is SVGAGI in the germline V gene. CDR3 bases: TGTGCCAGCAGTTACGAGAGGGGAGGGTTGTACGAGCAGTACTTC. It specifies CASSYERGGLYEQYF.

V is TRBV7-3 and J is TRBJ2-5; unclear D gene. The CDR3 has 13 amino acids. Germline V gives CDR1 SGHTA, CDR2 FQGTGA. V lost 1 base to trimming and J lost 1 base, with 4 bases between them. In DNA form, the CDR3 reads TGTGCCAGCAGCTTAAGCTCCCAAGAGACCCAGTACTTC. It encodes CASSLSSQETQYF. Full variable domain (remainder filled in from reference TRBV7-3 and TRBJ2-5): GAGVSQTPSNKVTEKGKYVELRCDPISGHTALYWYRQSLGQGPEFLIYFQGTGAADDSGLPNDRFFAVRPEGSVSTLKIQRTERGDSAVYLCASSLSSQETQYFGPGTRLLVL.

This chain connects TRBV7-9 to TRBJ1-6; 7 bases are a match to TRBD1. Germline V lookup: CDR1 SEHNR, CDR2 FQNEAQ (reference sequence). The J segment lost 3 bases and the V segment lost 5 bases, leaving 13 bases of the junction unmatched. The CDR3 loop spans 18 amino acids. CDR3 protein: CASSPRGTDILYNSPLHF. The CDR3 region has the DNA TGTGCCAGCAGCCCGAGGGGGACAGACATTCTCTATAATTCACCCCTCCACTTT.

This chain joins TRBV5-8 and TRBJ1-5, with 8 bases fitting TRBD1. The CDR3 extends over 15 amino acids. In germline, CDR1 is SGHTS, CDR2 YDEGEE. Losses at the gene ends were 2 bases for V and 5 bases for J; bases not matched to a gene: 6. The CDR3 sequence: CASSFQDRVYQPQHF. As DNA, the CDR3 is TGTGCCAGCAGCTTCCAGGACAGGGTGTATCAGCCCCAGCATTTT.

On this clone itself: A junction boundary mismatches the germline segment, possibly from a read error. J is TRBJ2-2 and V is TRBV5-1; the D gene is possibly TRBD2 (6 bases). Germline V lookup: CDR1 SGHRS, CDR2 YFSETQ. The CDR3 contains 16 residues. CDR3: CASSLEETRNTRELFF. For the CDR3, the DNA is TGCGCCAGCAGCTTAGAGGAGACTAGGAACACCAGGGAGCTGTTTTTT.

The chain carries TRBV5-1 and TRBJ2-2, with D possibly TRBD1 on 5 matching bases. The V gene's germline CDR1 is SGHRS and CDR2 YFSETQ. This CDR3 comprises 15 residues. Trimming cost V 3 bases and J 1 base, with 10 bases left between them. CDR3 in amino acids: CASSYGHLNTGELFF. The CDR3 coding sequence is TGCGCCAGCAGCTACGGACACCTGAACACCGGGGAGCTGTTTTTT.

This clone appeared a single time. The CDR3 reads CASNKGLSYNEQFF. The CDR3 nucleotides are TGTGCCAGCAACAAGGGCCTCTCCTACAATGAGCAGTTCTTC. The chain uses TRBV2 and TRBJ2-1, with D hard to call. The CDR3 has 14 amino acids. From germline, CDR1 is SNHLY and CDR2 FYNNEI. With 7 bases removed from V and 0 bases from J, the gap between germline ends came to 10 bases. The full variable domain, its missing parts supplied by reference TRBV2 and TRBJ2-1, is EPEVTQTPSHQVTQMGQEVILRCVPISNHLYFYWYRQILGQKVEFLVSFYNNEISEKSEIFDDQFSVERPDGSNFTLKIRSTKLEDSAMYFCASNKGLSYNEQFFGPGTRLTVL.